This T cell receptor (beta chain) was documented in a study of blood T cell repertoires in COVID-19. Germline lookup yields CDR1 LNHDA and CDR2 SQIVND (reference sequence). CDR3 length: 16 residues. The junction had 11 bases not matched to a gene; V was cut back by 3 bases and J by 5 bases. Profiling relied on immunoSEQ multiplex PCR, and the TCRdb table lists in-frame clones only, not all of them. The repertoire holds roughly 70,000 clones, with about 90% as singletons. Material: peripheral blood. The TCR was taken from a man aged 45-65 years with COVID-19, enrolled during active disease. V is TRBV19 and J is TRBJ2-7, with 9 nucleotides matching TRBD2. Written as DNA, the CDR3 is TGTGCCAGTAGTATTGTTGGACTAGCGCCACCCAACGAGCAGTACTTC. It translates to CASSIVGLAPPNEQYF.